The rows below give T cell receptor beta chains drawn from one sample of a study of T cell responses to AZD1222 COVID-19 vaccine. The repertoire was sequenced with immunoSEQ multiplex PCR; TCRdb's copy has only in-frame clones and lacks some. The sample yields 200,000 to 250,000 clones, about 94% seen once. The material was peripheral blood, obtained 28 days after the second dose of the MenACWY control vaccine. All receptors derive from an adult who received the MenACWY meningococcal vaccine as a control. CDR3s include the opening cysteine and the closing phenylalanine or tryptophan. D genes are given only for firm matches. The size of a clone is reported for some rows only, either as once, few or many, or as a class for expanded clones.

CDR3 protein | CDR3 DNA | D gene | J gene | clone size | V gene
CASSYSRQFYEQYF | TGTGCCAGCAGTTACTCGCGGCAGTTCTACGAGCAGTACTTC | NA | TRBJ2-7 | NA | TRBV6-5
CASSQEEGVYGYTF | TGTGCCAGCAGCCAAGAGGAGGGCGTCTATGGCTACACCTTC | NA | TRBJ1-2 | once | TRBV3-1/TRBV3-2
CASSPGVRQFF | TGTGCCAGCAGCCCTGGGGTAAGGCAGTTCTTC | NA | TRBJ2-1 | NA | TRBV12-3/TRBV12-4
CASSTGPTGSGNQPQHF | TGTGCCAGCAGCACAGGCCCGACTGGGTCTGGCAATCAGCCCCAGCATTTT | NA | TRBJ1-5 | NA | TRBV7-2
CASSQDRAGVDEQYF | TGCGCCAGCAGCCAAGATAGGGCAGGGGTGGACGAGCAGTACTTC | NA | TRBJ2-7 | NA | TRBV4-3
CASSPTTAATNEKLFF | TGTGCCAGCAGCCCGACGACAGCTGCAACTAATGAAAAACTGTTTTTT | NA | TRBJ1-4 | NA | TRBV7-8
CASSPELAGLENTQYF | TGCGCCAGCAGCCCCGAACTAGCGGGGTTGGAGAATACGCAGTATTTT | TRBD2 | TRBJ2-3 | NA | TRBV5-1
CASSLHRRDYEQYF | TGTGCCAGCAGCTTACACAGAAGAGACTACGAGCAGTACTTC | NA | TRBJ2-7 | NA | TRBV7-3
CASSPDGQSSYEQYF | TGTGCCAGCAGCCCAGACGGACAGAGTTCCTACGAGCAGTACTTC | NA | TRBJ2-7 | NA | TRBV7-2
CASSHRIQGGGYTF | TGTGCCAGCAGCCACCGAATACAGGGTGGGGGCTACACCTTC | NA | TRBJ1-2 | NA | TRBV14
CASSLGPLAGGNNEQFF | TGTGCCAGCAGCTTAGGCCCTCTAGCGGGAGGTAACAATGAGCAGTTCTTC | TRBD2 | TRBJ2-1 | NA | TRBV7-8
CASSLAMNTEAFF | TGTGCCAGCAGTCTAGCAATGAACACTGAAGCTTTCTTT | NA | TRBJ1-1 | NA | TRBV28
CSASLGGLPHLPDTQYF | TGCAGTGCTAGTCTAGGGGGACTGCCGCACCTCCCAGATACGCAGTATTTT | NA | TRBJ2-3 | NA | TRBV20-1
CASSLGQLLTGELFF | TGTGCCAGCAGCTTAGGGCAACTCCTCACCGGGGAGCTGTTTTTT | NA | TRBJ2-2 | NA | TRBV7-2
CASSVGQGPGQPQHF | TGTGCCAGCTCTGTGGGACAGGGGCCGGGGCAGCCCCAGCATTTT | TRBD1 | TRBJ1-5 | NA | TRBV18
CASSPLWGEYNEQFF | TGTGCCAGTAGTCCCCTTTGGGGGGAATACAATGAGCAGTTCTTC | NA | TRBJ2-1 | few | TRBV19
CASSVQSLGTEAFF | TGTGCCAGCAGTGTACAGTCCCTGGGAACTGAAGCTTTCTTT | NA | TRBJ1-1 | NA | TRBV2
CASSSGRSYEQYF | TGTGCCAGTAGTTCGGGACGGAGCTACGAGCAGTACTTC | NA | TRBJ2-7 | NA | TRBV19
CASSLDSRLYNEQFF | TGTGCCAGCAGCTTAGATAGTCGACTCTACAATGAGCAGTTCTTC | NA | TRBJ2-1 | NA | TRBV7-3
CSASSKKGEQYF | TGCAGTGCTAGTTCTAAAAAGGGCGAGCAGTACTTC | NA | TRBJ2-7 | NA | TRBV20-1
CASSARASNQPQHF | TGTGCCAGCAGCGCCAGGGCCAGCAATCAGCCCCAGCATTTT | NA | TRBJ1-5 | once | TRBV9
CAWSVRTGGIGYTF | TGTGCCTGGAGTGTAAGGACAGGGGGAATTGGCTACACCTTC | TRBD1 | TRBJ1-2 | NA | TRBV30
CAWSPDRGGYEQYF | TGTGCCTGGAGCCCGGACAGGGGTGGGTACGAGCAGTACTTC | TRBD1 | TRBJ2-7 | NA | TRBV30
CSAPRRGNNEQFF | TGCAGCGCCCCCCGCAGGGGGAACAATGAGCAGTTCTTC | TRBD1 | TRBJ2-1 | NA | TRBV29-1
CASSNGQGTIGSPLHF | TGCGCCAGCAGCAACGGACAGGGGACGATAGGTTCACCCCTCCACTTT | TRBD1 | TRBJ1-6 | NA | TRBV5-1
CASRASGSADTQYF | TGTGCCAGCAGAGCTAGCGGGAGTGCAGATACGCAGTATTTT | TRBD2 | TRBJ2-3 | NA | TRBV13
CASTQDHSQGSNQPQHF | TGTGCCAGCACCCAAGATCACAGCCAGGGGAGCAATCAGCCCCAGCATTTT | NA | TRBJ1-5 | NA | TRBV28
CATQKGLDQPQHF | TGTGCCACCCAGAAGGGGCTGGATCAGCCCCAGCATTTT | NA | TRBJ1-5 | NA | TRBV15
CASSQDRSPNEQFF | TGCGCCAGCAGCCAAGATCGTAGCCCCAATGAGCAGTTCTTC | NA | TRBJ2-1 | NA | TRBV4-3